This is a list of T cell receptor beta chains from one sample in a study of T-cell reconstitution after alpha-beta-depleted transplantation in children. TCRdb called the PCR reads again in MiXCR, with one record for every CDR3 protein. The repertoire holds about 830,000 distinct CDR3 sequences, with roughly 15% as singletons. This sample comprised PBMCs, mostly from graft donor cells, obtained 360 days after TCRalphabeta/CD19-depleted stem cell transplant. These TCRs come from a male patient under 18 who had a stem cell transplant for acute lymphoblastic leukemia, so the T cells may come from the graft donor. Each CDR3 is given with its conserved first and last residue. Each record gives: clone size, J gene, V gene, D gene, CDR3 protein, CDR3 DNA. The D gene is left open where the match is weak. Clone size is stated in some rows and not others, as once, few, many or a class when expanded.

few | TRBJ2-7 | TRBV5-1 | TRBD2 | CASSLGGLAANYEQYF | TGCGCCAGCAGCTTGGGGGGACTAGCCGCTAACTACGAGCAGTACTTC
few | TRBJ2-3 | TRBV14 | TRBD2 | CASSHRTSKTPYTQYF | TGTGCCAGCAGCCACCGGACTAGCAAAACCCCATATACGCAGTATTTT
- | TRBJ2-7 | TRBV12-3/TRBV12-4 | - | CASSARQVMSYEQYF | TGTGCCAGCAGTGCAAGACAGGTTATGTCCTACGAGCAGTACTTC
- | TRBJ2-1 | TRBV30 | TRBD2 | CAWKTSGRRNEQFF | TGTGCCTGGAAGACTAGCGGGAGAAGGAATGAGCAGTTCTTC
few | TRBJ2-1 | TRBV12-3/TRBV12-4 | TRBD1 | CASSPTGLSYNEQFF | TGTGCCAGCAGCCCGACAGGGCTTTCCTACAATGAGCAGTTCTTC
- | TRBJ2-7 | TRBV12-3/TRBV12-4 | TRBD2 | CASTTGGSDEQYF | TGTGCCAGCACTACGGGGGGGAGCGACGAGCAGTACTTC
few | TRBJ2-1 | TRBV5-8 | TRBD1 | CASSLGDRGEQFF | TGTGCCAGCAGCTTGGGTGACAGGGGGGAGCAGTTCTTC
- | TRBJ2-1 | TRBV3-1 | TRBD2 | CASSQDGGLAFSYNEQFF | TGTGCCAGCAGCCAAGATGGGGGACTAGCATTCTCCTACAATGAGCAGTTCTTC
many | TRBJ1-5 | TRBV5-5 | - | CASRFRGASNQPQHF | TGTGCCAGCAGGTTCCGGGGGGCTAGCAATCAGCCCCAGCATTTT
- | TRBJ2-2 | TRBV2 | - | CASSEYRNTGELFF | TGTGCCAGCAGTGAATATAGGAACACCGGGGAGCTGTTTTTT
- | TRBJ1-6 | TRBV5-1 | - | CASRKGEFNSPLHF | TGCGCCAGCAGGAAAGGGGAATTCAACTCACCCCTCCACTTT
few | TRBJ2-7 | TRBV6-2/TRBV6-3 | TRBD2 | CASSYSLAGDLNEQYF | TGTGCCAGCAGTTACTCGCTAGCGGGAGATCTAAACGAGCAGTACTTC
many | TRBJ2-7 | TRBV12-3/TRBV12-4 | TRBD2 | CASRSGTRPYEQYF | TGTGCCAGCAGATCCGGGACTAGGCCCTACGAGCAGTACTTC
- | TRBJ1-1 | TRBV20-1 | TRBD1 | CSARGWGFRGPNTEAFF | TGCAGTGCTAGAGGATGGGGGTTCAGGGGGCCGAACACTGAAGCTTTCTTT
many | TRBJ1-1 | TRBV24-1 | - | CATSEGRRTEAFF | TGTGCCACCAGTGAGGGCAGGCGGACTGAAGCTTTCTTT
- | TRBJ2-7 | TRBV20-1 | - | CSANSDRAPREQYF | TGCAGTGCTAATTCGGACCGGGCCCCTAGAGAGCAGTACTTC
many | TRBJ2-1 | TRBV5-1 | - | CASSPGTNYNEQFF | TGTGCCAGCAGTCCCGGGACCAACTACAATGAGCAGTTCTTC
- | TRBJ1-1 | TRBV27 | - | CASSVGPEAFF | TGTGCCAGCAGTGTGGGACCGGAAGCTTTCTTT
few | TRBJ2-3 | TRBV4-2 | TRBD1 | CASSQDGTGQGTQYF | TGTGCCAGCAGCCAAGATGGGACAGGGCAAGGTACGCAGTATTTT
- | TRBJ2-5 | TRBV5-5 | - | CASSFSKWTAEQETQYF | TGTGCCAGCAGCTTTAGCAAGTGGACAGCCGAACAAGAGACCCAGTACTTC
few | TRBJ2-2 | TRBV24-1 | TRBD1 | CATSDFGQGNANTGELFF | TGTGCCACCAGTGATTTCGGACAGGGGAACGCGAACACCGGGGAGCTGTTTTTT
few | TRBJ2-2 | TRBV6-1 | - | CASSPPRQHTGELFF | TGTGCCAGCAGCCCCCCGAGACAGCACACCGGGGAGCTGTTTTTT